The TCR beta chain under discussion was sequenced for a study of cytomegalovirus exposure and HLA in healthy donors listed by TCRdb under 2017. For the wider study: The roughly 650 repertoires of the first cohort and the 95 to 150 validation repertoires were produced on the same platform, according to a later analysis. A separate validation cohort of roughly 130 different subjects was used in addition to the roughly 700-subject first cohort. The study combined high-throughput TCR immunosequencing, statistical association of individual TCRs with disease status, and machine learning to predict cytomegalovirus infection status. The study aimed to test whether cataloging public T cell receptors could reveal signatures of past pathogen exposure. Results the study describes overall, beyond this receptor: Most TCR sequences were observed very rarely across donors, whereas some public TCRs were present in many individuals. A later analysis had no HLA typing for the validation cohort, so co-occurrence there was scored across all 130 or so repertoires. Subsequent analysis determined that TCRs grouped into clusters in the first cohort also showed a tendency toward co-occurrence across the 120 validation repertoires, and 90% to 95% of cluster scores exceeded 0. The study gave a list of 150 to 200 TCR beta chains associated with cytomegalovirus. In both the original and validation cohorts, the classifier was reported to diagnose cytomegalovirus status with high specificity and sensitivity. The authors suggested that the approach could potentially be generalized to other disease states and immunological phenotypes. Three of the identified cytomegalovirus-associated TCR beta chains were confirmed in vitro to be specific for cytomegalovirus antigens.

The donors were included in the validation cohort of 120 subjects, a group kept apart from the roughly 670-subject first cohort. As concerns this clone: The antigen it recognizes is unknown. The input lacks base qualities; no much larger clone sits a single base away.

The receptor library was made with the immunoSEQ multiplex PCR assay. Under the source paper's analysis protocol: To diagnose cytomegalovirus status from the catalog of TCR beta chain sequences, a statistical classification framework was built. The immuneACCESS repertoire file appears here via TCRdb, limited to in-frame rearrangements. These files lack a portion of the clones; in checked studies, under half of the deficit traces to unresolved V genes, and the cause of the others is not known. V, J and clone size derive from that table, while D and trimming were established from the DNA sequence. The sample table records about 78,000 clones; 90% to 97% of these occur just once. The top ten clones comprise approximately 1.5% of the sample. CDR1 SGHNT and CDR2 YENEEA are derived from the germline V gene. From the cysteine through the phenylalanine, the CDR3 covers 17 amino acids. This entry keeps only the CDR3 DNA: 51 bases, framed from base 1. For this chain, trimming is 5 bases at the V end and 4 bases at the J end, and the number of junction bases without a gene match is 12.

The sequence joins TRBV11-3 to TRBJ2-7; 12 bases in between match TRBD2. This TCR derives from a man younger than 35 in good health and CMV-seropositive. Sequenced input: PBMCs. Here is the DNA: TGTGCCAGCAGCGGACGCGCGACTAGCGGGAGTGGGTACGAGCAGTACTTC. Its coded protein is CASSGRATSGSGYEQYF.